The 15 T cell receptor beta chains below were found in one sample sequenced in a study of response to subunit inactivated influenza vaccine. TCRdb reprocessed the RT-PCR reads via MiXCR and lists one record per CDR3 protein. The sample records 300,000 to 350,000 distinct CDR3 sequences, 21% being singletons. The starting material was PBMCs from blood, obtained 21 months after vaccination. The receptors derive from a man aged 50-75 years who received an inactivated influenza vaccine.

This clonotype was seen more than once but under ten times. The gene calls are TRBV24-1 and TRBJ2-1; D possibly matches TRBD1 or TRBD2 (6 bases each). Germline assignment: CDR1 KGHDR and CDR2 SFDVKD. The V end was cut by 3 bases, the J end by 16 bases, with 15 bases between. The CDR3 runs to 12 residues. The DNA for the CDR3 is TGTGCCACCAGTGATGGGGTCAAGGGGGGATTCTTC. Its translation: CATSDGVKGGFF.

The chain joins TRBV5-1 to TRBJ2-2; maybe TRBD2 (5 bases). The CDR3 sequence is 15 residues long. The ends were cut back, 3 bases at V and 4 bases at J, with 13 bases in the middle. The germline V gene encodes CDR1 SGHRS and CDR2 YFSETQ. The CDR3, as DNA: TGCGCCAGCAGCTCTTTCGGGGTACCCACCGGGGAGCTGTTTTTT. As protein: CASSSFGVPTGELFF.

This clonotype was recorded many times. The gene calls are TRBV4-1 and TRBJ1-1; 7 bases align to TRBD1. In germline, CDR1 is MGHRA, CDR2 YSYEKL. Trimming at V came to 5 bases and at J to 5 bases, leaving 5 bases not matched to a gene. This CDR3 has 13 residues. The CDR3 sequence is CASSTRGETEAFF. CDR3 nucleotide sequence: TGCGCCAGCAGCACCAGGGGGGAAACTGAAGCTTTCTTT.

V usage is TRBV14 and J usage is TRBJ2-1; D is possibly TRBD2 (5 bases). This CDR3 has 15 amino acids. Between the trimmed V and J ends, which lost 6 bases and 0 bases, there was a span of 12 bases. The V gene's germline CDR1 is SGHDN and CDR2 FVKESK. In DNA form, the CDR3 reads TGTGCCAGCAGTAGCGTTAGCGCCTCCTACAATGAGCAGTTCTTC. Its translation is CASSSVSASYNEQFF.

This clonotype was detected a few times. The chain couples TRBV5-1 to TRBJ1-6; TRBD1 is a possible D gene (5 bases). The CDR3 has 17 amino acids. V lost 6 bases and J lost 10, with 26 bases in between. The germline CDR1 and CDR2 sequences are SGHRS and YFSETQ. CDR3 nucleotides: TGCGCCAGCACGACCGAGGGGCCGGATTCGGTTTACTCACCCCTCCACTTT. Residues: CASTTEGPDSVYSPLHF.

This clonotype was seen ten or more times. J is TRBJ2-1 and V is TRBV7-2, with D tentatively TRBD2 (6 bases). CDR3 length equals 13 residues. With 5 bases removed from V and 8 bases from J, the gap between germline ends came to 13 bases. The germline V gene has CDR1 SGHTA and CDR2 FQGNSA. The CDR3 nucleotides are TGTGCCAGCAGCCCCCGCTCGGGGGATGAGCAGTTCTTC. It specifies CASSPRSGDEQFF.

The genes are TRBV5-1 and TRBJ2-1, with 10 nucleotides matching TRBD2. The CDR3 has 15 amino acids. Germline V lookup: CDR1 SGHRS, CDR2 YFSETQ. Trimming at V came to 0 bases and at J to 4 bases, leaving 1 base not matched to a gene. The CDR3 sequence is CASSLGAGGYNEQFF. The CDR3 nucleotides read TGCGCCAGCAGCTTGGGAGCGGGAGGGTACAATGAGCAGTTCTTC.

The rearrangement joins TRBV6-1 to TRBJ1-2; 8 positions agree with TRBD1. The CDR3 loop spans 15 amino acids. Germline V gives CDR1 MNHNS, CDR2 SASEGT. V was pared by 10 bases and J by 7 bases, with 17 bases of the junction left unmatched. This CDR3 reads CATTRITDRGVGYTF. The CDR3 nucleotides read TGTGCCACCACCAGAATAACCGACAGGGGCGTTGGCTACACCTTC.

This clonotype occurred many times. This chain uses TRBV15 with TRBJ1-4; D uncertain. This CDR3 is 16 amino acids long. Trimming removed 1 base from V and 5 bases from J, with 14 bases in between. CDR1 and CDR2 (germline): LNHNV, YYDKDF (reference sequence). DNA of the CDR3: TGTGCCACCAGCAGAGCCCTCGTGGGCTCGAATGAAAAACTGTTTTTT. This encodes CATSRALVGSNEKLFF.

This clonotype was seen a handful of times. CDR3 DNA sequence: TGTGCCACCAGTGATCCGACTAGCGGAGGGTACAATGAGCAGTTCTTC. This sequence encodes CATSDPTSGGYNEQFF. V and J are TRBV24-1 and TRBJ2-1, with TRBD2 identical over 9 bases. Germline V lookup: CDR1 KGHDR, CDR2 SFDVKD. Trimming removed 3 bases from V and 4 bases from J; junction bases left unmatched: 6. This CDR3 region has 16 residues.

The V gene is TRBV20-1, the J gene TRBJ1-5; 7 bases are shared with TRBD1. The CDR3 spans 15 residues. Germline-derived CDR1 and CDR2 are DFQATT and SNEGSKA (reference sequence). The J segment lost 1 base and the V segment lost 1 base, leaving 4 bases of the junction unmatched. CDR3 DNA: TGCAGTGCTAGAGCTAACAGGGGAAGCAATCAGCCCCAGCATTTT. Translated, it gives CSARANRGSNQPQHF.

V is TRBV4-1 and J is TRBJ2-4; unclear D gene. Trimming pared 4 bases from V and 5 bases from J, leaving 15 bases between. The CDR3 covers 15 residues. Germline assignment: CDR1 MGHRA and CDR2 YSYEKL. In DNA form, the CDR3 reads TGCGCCAGCAGCCCTATTAGCAGGTTCCAAAACATTCAGTACTTC. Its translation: CASSPISRFQNIQYF.

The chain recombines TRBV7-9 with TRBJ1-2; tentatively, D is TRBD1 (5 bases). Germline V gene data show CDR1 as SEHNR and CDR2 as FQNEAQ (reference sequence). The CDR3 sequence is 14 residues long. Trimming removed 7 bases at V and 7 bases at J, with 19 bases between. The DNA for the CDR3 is TGTGCCAGCATACCCGGGACGCCTGGGAGTGGCTACACCTTC. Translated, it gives CASIPGTPGSGYTF.

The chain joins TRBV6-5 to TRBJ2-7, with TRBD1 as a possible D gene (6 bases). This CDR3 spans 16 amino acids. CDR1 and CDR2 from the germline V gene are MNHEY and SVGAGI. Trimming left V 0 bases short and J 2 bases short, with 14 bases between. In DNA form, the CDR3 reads TGTGCCAGCAGTTACTCGTTCTCCGGACAGCCCTACGAGCAGTACTTC. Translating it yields CASSYSFSGQPYEQYF.

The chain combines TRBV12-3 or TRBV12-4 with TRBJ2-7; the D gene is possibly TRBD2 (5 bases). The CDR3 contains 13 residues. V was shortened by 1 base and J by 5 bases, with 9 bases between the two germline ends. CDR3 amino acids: CASSLVLRDEQYF. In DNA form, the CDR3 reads TGTGCCAGCAGTTTAGTATTGAGGGACGAGCAGTACTTC.